This TCR beta chain stems from a study of blood T cell repertoires in COVID-19. Assignments of participants to cohorts depended upon their own reported clinical history. Germline assignment: CDR1 SNHLY and CDR2 FYNNEI. This CDR3 contains 16 residues. Unmatched junction bases numbered 12, after V lost 7 bases and J lost 8 bases. In the authors' workflow: It was from reference gene primer amplification that nucleated cell counts were estimated. The protocol was immunoSEQ multiplex PCR, while the TCRdb copy is restricted to in-frame clones and leaves out a portion. D and trimming were read from the DNA, whereas the V and J calls and clone size are those reported in that table. The sample yields 220,000 or so clones, roughly nine tenths seen once.

The sample was PBMCs or T cells enriched from blood (not recorded which). The chain employs TRBV2 and TRBJ1-5, with 12 positions matching TRBD1. The TCR sequence derives from a woman in her late teens or twenties in a cohort exposed to, infected with or recovered from COVID-19 (not recorded which). The CDR3 coding sequence is TGTGCCAGCATGGACCCGGGACAGGGGGCAGGAAAGCCCCAGCATTTT. It codes for CASMDPGQGAGKPQHF.